The 8 T cell receptor beta chains reported below all come from one sample, sequenced in a study of blood T cell repertoires in COVID-19. The data were produced by immunoSEQ multiplex PCR, yet TCRdb's version contains in-frame clones alone and is incomplete. The repertoire holds about 280,000 clones, 88% seen once, with approximately 1% in the top ten. Material: PBMCs or T cells enriched from blood (not recorded which). Receptors originate from a woman in her 30s who had recovered from COVID-19.

The V call is TRBV4-3, the J call TRBJ1-6; D possibly corresponds to TRBD1 (5 bases). CDR1 is LGHNA, CDR2 YSLEER, per germline. This CDR3 spans 18 amino acids. Trimming shortened V by 0 bases and J by 8 bases, and 20 bases separated the two germline ends. For the CDR3, the DNA is TGCGCCAGCAGCCAAGATAACATCGGGGACTCCCCGCATTCACCCCTCCACTTT. Translation: CASSQDNIGDSPHSPLHF.

The chain joins TRBV2 to TRBJ1-6, with D possibly being TRBD1 (5 bases). CDR1 is SNHLY and CDR2 is FYNNEI in the germline V gene. V dropped 3 bases and J dropped 3 bases, with 9 bases sitting between them. The CDR3 has 15 amino acids. CDR3 in DNA: TGTGCCAGCAGTGAGAGGAGGGGCTATAATTCACCCCTCCACTTT. Translated, it gives CASSERRGYNSPLHF.

In its sample, this clone was seen a few times. The rearrangement links TRBV4-3 to TRBJ2-7, with a possible D match to TRBD1 (5 bases). From germline, CDR1 is LGHNA and CDR2 YSLEER. The CDR3 runs 15 residues. Trimming took 1 base from V and 7 from J, leaving 17 bases between them. CDR3 sequence reads: CASSQVPSLGAEQYF. CDR3 sequence (DNA): TGCGCCAGCAGCCAAGTTCCCAGCTTAGGGGCGGAGCAGTACTTC.

CDR3 bases: TGTGCCAGCAGTTTTGATCGGTCTAGCACAGATACGCAGTATTTT. Protein sequence: CASSFDRSSTDTQYF. This rearrangement joins TRBV27 to TRBJ2-3; D remains ambiguous. Germline V gene lookup returns CDR1 MNHEY and CDR2 SMNVEV (reference sequence). The CDR3 loop spans 15 amino acids. Between the trimmed V and J ends, which lost 3 bases and 0 bases, there was a span of 10 bases.

The V call is TRBV28, the J call TRBJ1-5; D not certain. This CDR3 has 12 residues. Trimming removed 7 bases at V and 7 bases at J, with 11 bases between. Per the germline V gene, CDR1 is MDHEN and CDR2 is SYDVKM. The CDR3 DNA is TGTGCCAGCAAACTGCCGGGGCAGCCCCAGCATTTT. The encoded protein is CASKLPGQPQHF.

This chain connects TRBV5-4 to TRBJ2-1; D not certain. Trimming took off 5 bases at V and 0 bases at J, with 12 bases between the two ends. CDR1 and CDR2 (germline): SGHNT, YYREEE (reference sequence). CDR3 length equals 15 residues. This CDR3 is CASSPVRASYNEQFF. As DNA, the CDR3 is TGTGCCAGCAGTCCCGTTCGAGCCTCCTACAATGAGCAGTTCTTC.

The chain uses TRBV4-1 and TRBJ2-7; D is unclear. In germline, CDR1 is MGHRA, CDR2 YSYEKL. The CDR3 is made up of 14 amino acids. The V and J ends lost 0 bases and 3 bases respectively, with 9 bases between them. The CDR3, as DNA: TGCGCCAGCAGCCAAGAACCGGGTATCTACGAGCAGTACTTC. It yields the protein CASSQEPGIYEQYF.

V and J are TRBV19 and TRBJ1-2, with D possibly being TRBD1 (5 bases). V shed 6 bases and J shed 7 bases, with 9 bases lying between them. This CDR3 contains 11 residues. Germline values: CDR1 LNHDA, CDR2 SQIVND (reference sequence). CDR3 amino acids: CASRRGGGYTF. The CDR3 bases are TGTGCCAGTAGGAGGGGAGGTGGCTACACCTTC.